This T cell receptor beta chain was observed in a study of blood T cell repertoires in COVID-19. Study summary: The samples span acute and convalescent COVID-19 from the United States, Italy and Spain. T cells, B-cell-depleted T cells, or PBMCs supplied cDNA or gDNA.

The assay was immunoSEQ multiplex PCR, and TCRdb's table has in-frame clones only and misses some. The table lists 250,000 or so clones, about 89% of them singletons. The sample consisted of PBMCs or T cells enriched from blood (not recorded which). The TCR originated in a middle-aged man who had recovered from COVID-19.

For the CDR3, the DNA is TGCGCCAGCAGCGACAGCGGGGGGGTTACAGATACGCAGTATTTT. Encoded protein: CASSDSGGVTDTQYF. The chain recombines TRBV5-1 with TRBJ2-3; 10 bases match TRBD2. This CDR3 comprises 15 residues. V was pared by 4 bases and J by 3 bases, with 5 bases of the junction left unmatched. Germline V gene lookup returns CDR1 SGHRS and CDR2 YFSETQ.